One and the same sample provided the 15 T cell receptor beta chains below, sequenced in a study of T-cell reconstitution after alpha-beta-depleted transplantation in children. During its preparation, the TCRbeta library received unique molecular identifiers. One entry per CDR3 protein results from TCRdb running MiXCR on the PCR reads. Here the sample spans 580,000 or so distinct CDR3 sequences, 20% to 25% being singletons. The sequences come from PBMCs, mostly from graft donor cells, collected 360 days after TCRalphabeta/CD19-depleted stem cell transplant. These receptors were collected from a boy under two years old who had a stem cell transplant for acute myeloid leukemia, so the T cells may come from the graft donor.

There are many counts of this clonotype. J is TRBJ2-6 and V is TRBV21-1. TRBV21-1 is labeled a pseudogene. This CDR3 is built from 17 residues. CDR3 sequence (DNA): TGTGCCAGCAGGCCTTCATCTAGGGTCGGTGGGGCCAACGTCCTGACTTTC. Its translation is CASRPSSRVGGANVLTF.

This clonotype showed up many times. The chain joins TRBV7-7 to TRBJ2-1; D not resolved. The CDR3 loop spans 14 amino acids. The germline gives CDR1 SSHAT, CDR2 FNYEAQ (reference sequence). V lost 2 bases and J 1 base, leaving 6 bases between the germline ends. The CDR3 is CASSLTDSYNEQFF. CDR3 DNA: TGTGCCAGCAGCTTAACGGATTCCTACAATGAGCAGTTCTTC.

The rearrangement uses TRBV6-1 and TRBJ2-5; D call uncertain. The CDR3 is 14 amino acids. Germline values: CDR1 MNHNS, CDR2 SASEGT. Trimming took 4 bases from V and 0 from J, leaving 9 bases between them. The CDR3 is CASSAFTYQETQYF. The CDR3 DNA is TGTGCCAGCAGTGCATTCACATACCAAGAGACCCAGTACTTC.

This clonotype was seen only a few times. This chain connects TRBV20-1 to TRBJ1-1; no reliable D call. This CDR3 contains 13 residues. Trimming removed 0 bases at V and 1 base at J, with 6 bases between. The germline gives CDR1 DFQATT, CDR2 SNEGSKA (reference sequence). Written as DNA, the CDR3 is TGCAGTGCTAGAGACTCAAGGAACACTGAAGCTTTCTTT. Amino acid sequence: CSARDSRNTEAFF.

This clonotype has just a few counts. V and J are TRBV20-1 and TRBJ2-3, with D maybe TRBD2 (5 bases). Germline assignment: CDR1 DFQATT and CDR2 SNEGSKA (reference sequence). The ends were cut back, 0 bases at V and 2 bases at J, with 12 bases in the middle. The CDR3 runs 15 residues. The CDR3 spells CSARDIGLYTDTQYF. The CDR3 region has the DNA TGCAGTGCTAGAGATATAGGACTCTACACAGATACGCAGTATTTT.

This clonotype was counted at least ten times. The chain carries TRBV18 and TRBJ1-3; 7 bases align to TRBD1. The CDR3 spans 16 residues. Germline V gene lookup returns CDR1 KGHSH and CDR2 LQKENI. V shed 3 bases and J 0 bases; nucleotides not matched to a gene: 5. CDR3 sequence reads: CASSPLQGLSGNTIYF. As DNA, the CDR3 is TGTGCCAGCTCACCTTTACAGGGGCTCTCTGGAAACACCATATATTTT. Filled out from reference TRBV18 and TRBJ1-3, the complete variable domain reads NAGVMQNPRHLVRRRGQEARLRCSPMKGHSHVYWYRQLPEEGLKFMVYLQKENIIDESGMPKERFSAEFPKEGPSILRIQQVVRGDSAAYFCASSPLQGLSGNTIYFGEGSWLTVV.

This clonotype has a count of ten or more. The chain combines TRBV18 with TRBJ2-7; TRBD2 might be the D (5 bases). Germline CDR1 and CDR2: KGHSH and LQKENI. CDR3 length equals 13 residues. V dropped 3 bases and J dropped 5 bases, with 11 bases sitting between them. The CDR3 DNA reads as TGTGCCAGCTCACCCGGGGTTGAGAACGAGCAGTACTTC. Amino acids: CASSPGVENEQYF.

The genes are TRBV3-1 and TRBJ2-3; TRBD1 or TRBD2 may be the D gene (5 bases each). V was pared by 0 bases and J by 5 bases, with 9 bases between. Germline V gives CDR1 LGHDT, CDR2 YNNKEL (reference sequence). CDR3 length: 14 amino acids. The CDR3 spells CASSQEGPGDTQYF. CDR3 sequence (DNA): TGTGCCAGCAGCCAAGAGGGACCAGGAGATACGCAGTATTTT.

This clonotype was counted many times. At one end the junction does not follow the germline gene, possibly because of a read error. The chain employs TRBV12-3 or TRBV12-4 and TRBJ2-3; 11 bases line up with TRBD2. CDR3 length: 15 amino acids. The CDR3: CASSPGTSGTDTQYF. In DNA, the CDR3 is TGCGCCAGCAGCCCCGGGACTAGCGGAACAGATACGCAGTATTTT.

Ten or more counts support this clonotype. CDR3 coding DNA: TGCAGCGTGCAACAAGGCATTCAGTACTTC. Translating gives CSVQQGIQYF. The chain employs TRBV29-1 and TRBJ2-4; the D is unclear. Between the trimmed V and J ends, which lost 6 bases and 9 bases, there was a span of 9 bases. Germline lookup yields CDR1 SQVTM and CDR2 ANQGSEA. This CDR3 has 10 amino acids.

The chain links TRBV11-2 to TRBJ2-1; D not resolved. The CDR3 extends over 19 amino acids. Trimming pared 1 base from V and 0 bases from J, leaving 19 bases between. Germline V lookup: CDR1 SGHAT, CDR2 FQNNGV. This CDR3 reads CASSLVRFLVKSSYNEQFF. DNA for the CDR3: TGTGCCAGCAGCTTAGTTCGTTTTCTGGTTAAGAGCTCCTACAATGAGCAGTTCTTC. Full variable domain (remainder filled in from reference TRBV11-2 and TRBJ2-1): EAGVAQSPRYKIIEKRQSVAFWCNPISGHATLYWYQQILGQGPKLLIQFQNNGVVDDSQLPKDRFSAERLKGVDSTLKIQPAKLEDSAVYLCASSLVRFLVKSSYNEQFFGPGTRLTVL.

The rearrangement uses TRBV12-3 or TRBV12-4 and TRBJ2-1, with a weak D call TRBD2 (6 bases). Trimming took off 3 bases at V and 8 bases at J, with 17 bases between the two ends. This CDR3 has 15 amino acids. DNA for the CDR3: TGTGCCAGCAGTTTCCCCCTAGGAGGGAACCATGAGCAGTTCTTC. It codes for CASSFPLGGNHEQFF.

The CDR3 is CASSPRQGRTPTAYNEQFF. The CDR3 bases are TGTGCCAGCAGCCCCCGACAGGGCCGGACTCCCACCGCCTACAATGAGCAGTTCTTC. The chain has TRBV9 and TRBJ2-1; 7 bases are shared with TRBD1. The CDR3 covers 19 residues. V dropped 4 bases and J dropped 2; count of bases not matched to a gene: 18. Germline values: CDR1 SGDLS, CDR2 YYNGEE.

This clonotype has a handful of counts. The V call is TRBV5-6, the J call TRBJ2-3; 10 nucleotides align to TRBD1. The V gene end was trimmed by 5 bases and the J gene end by 2 bases; junction bases not matched to a gene: 11. Germline-derived CDR1 and CDR2 are SGHDT and YYEEEE. This CDR3 region has 17 residues. The DNA of the CDR3 is TGTGCCAGCAGACTGACCGGGACAGGGGAATACACAGATACGCAGTATTTT. Protein product: CASRLTGTGEYTDTQYF.

This clonotype was observed at least ten times. The chain uses TRBV7-9 and TRBJ2-2; D ambiguous. The CDR3 extends over 12 amino acids. CDR1 SEHNR and CDR2 FQNEAQ come from the germline V gene (reference sequence). The ends were cut back, 4 bases at V and 6 bases at J, with 6 bases in the middle. CDR3 loop: CASSSDPGELFF. The DNA for the CDR3 is TGTGCCAGCAGCTCGGATCCCGGGGAGCTGTTTTTT.